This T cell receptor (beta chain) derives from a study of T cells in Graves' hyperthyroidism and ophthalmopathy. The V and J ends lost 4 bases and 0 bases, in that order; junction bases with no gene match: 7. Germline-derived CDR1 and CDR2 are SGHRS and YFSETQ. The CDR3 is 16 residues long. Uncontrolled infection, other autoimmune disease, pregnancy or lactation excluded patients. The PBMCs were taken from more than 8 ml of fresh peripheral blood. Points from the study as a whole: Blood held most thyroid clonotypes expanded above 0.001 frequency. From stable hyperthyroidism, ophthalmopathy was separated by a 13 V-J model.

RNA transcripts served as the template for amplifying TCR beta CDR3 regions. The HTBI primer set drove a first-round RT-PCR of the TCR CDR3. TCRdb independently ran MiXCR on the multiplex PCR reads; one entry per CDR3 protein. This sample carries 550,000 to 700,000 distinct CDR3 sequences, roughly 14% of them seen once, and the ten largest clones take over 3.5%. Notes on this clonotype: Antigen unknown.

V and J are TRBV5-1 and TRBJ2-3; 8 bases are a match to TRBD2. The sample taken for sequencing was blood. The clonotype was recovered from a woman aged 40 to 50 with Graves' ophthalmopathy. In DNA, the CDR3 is TGCGCCAGCAGCCCGACTAGCGTAGCTAGCACAGATACGCAGTATTTT. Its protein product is CASSPTSVASTDTQYF.